One and the same sample provided the 3 T cell receptor beta chains below, sequenced in a study of T cell repertoires in cytomegalovirus infection. TCRdb fed the reads into MiXCR, producing one record per CDR3 protein. Of roughly 280,000 distinct CDR3 sequences listed, over 8% were seen once; the top ten hold roughly 16%. The material sequenced was PBMCs. These receptors all come from a human donor in good health (CMV status not recorded). Some clones in this sample may be carry-over from other donors' samples.

This clonotype came up many times. The chain is built from TRBV4-3 and TRBJ1-1; no reliable D call. V shed 4 bases and J shed 0 bases, with 12 bases lying between them. The CDR3 loop spans 15 amino acids. Germline-derived CDR1 and CDR2 are LGHNA and YSLEER. CDR3 sequence reads: CASSRDTAMNTEAFF. CDR3 bases: TGCGCCAGCAGCCGGGATACAGCGATGAACACTGAAGCTTTCTTT.

Ten or more counts support this clonotype. The chain recombines TRBV7-2 with TRBJ2-1; 8 bases match TRBD2. CDR3 length: 15 residues. Germline loops: CDR1 SGHTA, CDR2 FQGNSA. The V segment lost 1 base and the J segment 7 bases; nucleotides outside the gene matches: 6. This chain's CDR3 is CASSLVGTSRNEQFF. The CDR3 DNA is TGTGCCAGCAGCTTAGTCGGGACTAGTAGGAATGAGCAGTTCTTC.

This clonotype was counted at least ten times. The gene calls are TRBV12-3 or TRBV12-4 and TRBJ2-7; D is ambiguous. The V gene lost 7 bases and the J gene lost 3 bases, with 16 bases spanning the gap. This CDR3 has 14 residues. CDR3 region: CASTKFGYNYEQYF. The CDR3, as DNA: TGTGCCAGCACCAAGTTCGGTTACAACTACGAGCAGTACTTC.